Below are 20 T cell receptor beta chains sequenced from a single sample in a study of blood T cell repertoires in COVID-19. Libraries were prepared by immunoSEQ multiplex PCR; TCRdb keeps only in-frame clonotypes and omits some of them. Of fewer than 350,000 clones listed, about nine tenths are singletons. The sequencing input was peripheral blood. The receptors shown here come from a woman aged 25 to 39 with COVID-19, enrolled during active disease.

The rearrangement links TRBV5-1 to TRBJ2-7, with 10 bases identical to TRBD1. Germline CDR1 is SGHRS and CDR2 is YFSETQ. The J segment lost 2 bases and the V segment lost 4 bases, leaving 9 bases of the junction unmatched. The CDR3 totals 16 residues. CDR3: CASSGSRTGGAYEQYF. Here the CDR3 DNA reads TGCGCCAGCAGCGGGAGTCGGACAGGGGGAGCCTACGAGCAGTACTTC.

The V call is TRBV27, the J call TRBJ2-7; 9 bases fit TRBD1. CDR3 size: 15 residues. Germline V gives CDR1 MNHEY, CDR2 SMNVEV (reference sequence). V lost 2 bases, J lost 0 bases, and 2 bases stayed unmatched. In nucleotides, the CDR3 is TGTGCCAGCAGTTTAGGGGACAGGGTCTCCTACGAGCAGTACTTC. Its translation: CASSLGDRVSYEQYF.

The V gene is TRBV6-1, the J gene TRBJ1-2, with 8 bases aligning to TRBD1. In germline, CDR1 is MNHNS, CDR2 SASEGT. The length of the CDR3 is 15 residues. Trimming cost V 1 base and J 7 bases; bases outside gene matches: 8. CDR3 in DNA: TGTGCCAGCAGTGAAGACCCAGGGGGCGCAATTGGCTACACCTTC. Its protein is CASSEDPGGAIGYTF.

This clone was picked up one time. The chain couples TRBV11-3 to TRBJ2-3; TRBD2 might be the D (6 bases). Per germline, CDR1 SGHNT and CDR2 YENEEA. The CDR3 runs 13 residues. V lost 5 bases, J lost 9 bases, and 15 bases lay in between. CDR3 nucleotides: TGTGCCAGCAGCGGGGGAGGCCGAGGGACGCAGTATTTT. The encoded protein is CASSGGGRGTQYF.

CDR3 in amino acids: CASSFQGNYEQYF. The CDR3 coding sequence is TGTGCCAGCAGTTTCCAGGGGAACTACGAGCAGTACTTC. The chain joins TRBV6-5 to TRBJ2-7; maybe TRBD1 (6 bases). V was shortened by 4 bases and J by 3 bases, with 10 bases between the two germline ends. The CDR3 totals 13 residues. Germline CDR1 reads MNHEY; CDR2 reads SVGAGI.

The CDR3 sequence: CASSLPGGKGEQFF. The CDR3 DNA reads as TGTGCCAGCAGTCTTCCGGGGGGTAAGGGTGAGCAGTTCTTC. The chain uses TRBV27 and TRBJ2-1; TRBD2 matches at 7 bases. V shed 5 bases and J 9 bases; nucleotides not matched to a gene: 10. There are 14 residues in the CDR3. CDR1 MNHEY and CDR2 SMNVEV come from the germline V gene (reference sequence).

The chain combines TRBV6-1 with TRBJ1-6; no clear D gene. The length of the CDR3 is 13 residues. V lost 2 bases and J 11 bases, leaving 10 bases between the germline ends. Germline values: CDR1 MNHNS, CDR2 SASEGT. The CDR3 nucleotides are TGTGCCAGCAGTGAAAACGTGACACCACCCCTCCACTTT. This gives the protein CASSENVTPPLHF.

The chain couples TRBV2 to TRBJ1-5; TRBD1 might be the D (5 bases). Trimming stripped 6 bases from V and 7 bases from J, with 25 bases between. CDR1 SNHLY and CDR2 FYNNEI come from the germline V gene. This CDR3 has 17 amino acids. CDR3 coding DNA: TGTGCCAGCAGGGAACCAGAGGGACTTCCGGAGATCCAGCCCCAGCATTTT. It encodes CASREPEGLPEIQPQHF. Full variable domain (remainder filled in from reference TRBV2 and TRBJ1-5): EPEVTQTPSHQVTQMGQEVILRCVPISNHLYFYWYRQILGQKVEFLVSFYNNEISEKSEIFDDQFSVERPDGSNFTLKIRSTKLEDSAMYFCASREPEGLPEIQPQHFGDGTRLSIL.

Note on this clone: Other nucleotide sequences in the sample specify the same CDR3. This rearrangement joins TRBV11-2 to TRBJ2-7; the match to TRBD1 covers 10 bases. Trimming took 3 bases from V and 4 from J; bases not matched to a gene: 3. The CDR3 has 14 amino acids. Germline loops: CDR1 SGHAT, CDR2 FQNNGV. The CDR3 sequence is CASSFGTGVYEQYF. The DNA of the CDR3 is TGTGCCAGCAGCTTTGGGACAGGGGTGTACGAGCAGTACTTC.

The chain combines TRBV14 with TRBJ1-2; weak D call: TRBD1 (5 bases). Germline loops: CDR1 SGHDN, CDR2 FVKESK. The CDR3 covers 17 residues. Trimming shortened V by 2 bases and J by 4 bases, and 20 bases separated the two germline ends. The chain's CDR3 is CASSQLRRGRGVYGYTF. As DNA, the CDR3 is TGTGCCAGCAGCCAACTACGGCGGGGCCGGGGGGTCTATGGCTACACCTTC.

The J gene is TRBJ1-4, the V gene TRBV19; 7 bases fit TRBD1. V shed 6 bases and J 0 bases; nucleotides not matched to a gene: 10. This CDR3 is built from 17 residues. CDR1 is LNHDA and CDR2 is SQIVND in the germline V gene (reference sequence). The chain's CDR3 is CASRGLDRTSTNEKLFF. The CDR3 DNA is TGTGCCAGTAGGGGATTGGACAGGACTTCAACTAATGAAAAACTGTTTTTT.

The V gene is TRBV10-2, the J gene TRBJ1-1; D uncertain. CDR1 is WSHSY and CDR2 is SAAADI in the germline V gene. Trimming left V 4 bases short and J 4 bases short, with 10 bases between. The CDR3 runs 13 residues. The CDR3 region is CASSGARGTEAFF. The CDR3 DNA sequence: TGCGCCAGCAGTGGCGCCCGGGGCACTGAAGCTTTCTTT.

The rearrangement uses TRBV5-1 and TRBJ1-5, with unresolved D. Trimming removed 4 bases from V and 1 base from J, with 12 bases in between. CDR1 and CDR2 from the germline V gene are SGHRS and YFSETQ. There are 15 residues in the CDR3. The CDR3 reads CASSSGGPSNQPQHF. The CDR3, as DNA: TGCGCCAGCAGCAGTGGTGGCCCAAGCAATCAGCCCCAGCATTTT. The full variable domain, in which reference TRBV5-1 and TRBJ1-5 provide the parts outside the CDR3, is KAGVTQTPRYLIKTRGQQVTLSCSPISGHRSVSWYQQTPGQGLQFLFEYFSETQRNKGNFPGRFSGRQFSNSRSEMNVSTLELGDSALYLCASSSGGPSNQPQHFGDGTRLSIL.

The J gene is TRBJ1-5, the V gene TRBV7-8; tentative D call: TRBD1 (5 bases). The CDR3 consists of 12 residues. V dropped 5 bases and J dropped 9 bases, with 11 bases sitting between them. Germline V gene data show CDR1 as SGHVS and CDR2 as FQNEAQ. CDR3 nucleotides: TGTGCCAGCAGCCTCGGGGGTGGGCCCCAGCATTTT. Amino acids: CASSLGGGPQHF.

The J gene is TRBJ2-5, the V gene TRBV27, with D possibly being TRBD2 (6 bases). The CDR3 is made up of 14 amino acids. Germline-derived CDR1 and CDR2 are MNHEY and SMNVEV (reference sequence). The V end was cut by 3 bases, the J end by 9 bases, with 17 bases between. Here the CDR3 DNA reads TGTGCCAGCAGTTTCGGGGACTCTGTTCAATCCCAGTACTTC. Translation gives CASSFGDSVQSQYF.

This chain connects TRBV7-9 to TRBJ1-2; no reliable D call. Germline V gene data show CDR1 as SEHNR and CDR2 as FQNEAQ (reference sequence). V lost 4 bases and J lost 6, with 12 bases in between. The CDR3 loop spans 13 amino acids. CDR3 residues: CASSSLVSDGYTF. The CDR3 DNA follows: TGTGCCAGCAGCTCGCTCGTTTCGGATGGCTACACCTTC.

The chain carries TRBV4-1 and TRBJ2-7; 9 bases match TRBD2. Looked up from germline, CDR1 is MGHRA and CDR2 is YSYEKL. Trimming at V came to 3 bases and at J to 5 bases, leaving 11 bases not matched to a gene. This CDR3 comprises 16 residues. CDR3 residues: CASSHPGRGGLHEQYF. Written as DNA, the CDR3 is TGCGCCAGCAGCCACCCAGGGCGGGGGGGTCTCCACGAGCAGTACTTC.

CDR3 loop: CASSYLGQGEAFF. The CDR3, as DNA: TGTGCCAGCAGTTACCTTGGACAGGGTGAAGCTTTCTTT. The chain carries TRBV6-5 and TRBJ1-1, with 8 bases lining up with TRBD1. The CDR3 consists of 13 residues. Germline CDR1 is MNHEY and CDR2 is SVGAGI. Unmatched junction bases numbered 3, after V lost 2 bases and J lost 7 bases.

CDR3 residues: CASSVGLARETQYF. The CDR3 bases are TGTGCCAGCAGCGTGGGACTAGCAAGAGAGACCCAGTACTTC. The chain employs TRBV9 and TRBJ2-5, with TRBD2 identical over 9 bases. CDR1 is SGDLS and CDR2 is YYNGEE in the germline V gene. With 2 bases clipped from V and 4 bases from J, the junction kept 3 bases outside the gene matches. The CDR3 is made up of 14 amino acids.

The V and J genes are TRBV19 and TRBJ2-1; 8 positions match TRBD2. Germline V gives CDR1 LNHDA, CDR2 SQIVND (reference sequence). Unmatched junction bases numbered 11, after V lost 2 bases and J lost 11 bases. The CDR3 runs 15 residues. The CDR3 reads CASSIRSAGGEQQFF. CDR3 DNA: TGTGCCAGTAGTATACGGAGTGCGGGGGGCGAACAGCAGTTCTTC.